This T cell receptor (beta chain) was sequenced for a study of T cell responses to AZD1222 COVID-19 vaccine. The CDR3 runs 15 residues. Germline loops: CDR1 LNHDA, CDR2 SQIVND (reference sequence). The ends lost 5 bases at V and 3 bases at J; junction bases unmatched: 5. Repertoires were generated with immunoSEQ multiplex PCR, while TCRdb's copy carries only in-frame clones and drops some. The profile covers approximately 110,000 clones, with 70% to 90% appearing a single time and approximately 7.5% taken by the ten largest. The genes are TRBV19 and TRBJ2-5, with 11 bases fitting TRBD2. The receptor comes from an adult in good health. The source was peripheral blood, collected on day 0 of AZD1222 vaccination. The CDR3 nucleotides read TGTGCCAGTAGTGCAAAGGGACTAGCGGAAGAGACCCAGTACTTC. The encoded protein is CASSAKGLAEETQYF.